Below, 22 T cell receptor beta chains from the same sample are listed, as sequenced in a study of blood T cell repertoires in COVID-19. The repertoire was sequenced with immunoSEQ multiplex PCR; TCRdb's copy has only in-frame clones and lacks some. The sample consists of hundreds of thousands of clones, more than 70% of them appearing once. Material for sequencing was PBMCs or T cells enriched from blood (not recorded which). Receptor source: a woman between 45 and 60 years old who had recovered from COVID-19.

V is TRBV28 and J is TRBJ1-2; no clear D gene. Trimming removed 3 bases at V and 5 bases at J, with 7 bases between. Germline V gives CDR1 MDHEN, CDR2 SYDVKM. There are 12 residues in the CDR3. In DNA, the CDR3 is TGTGCCAGCAGTTTCCGGGTTTATGGCTACACCTTC. It codes for CASSFRVYGYTF.

The chain couples TRBV30 to TRBJ1-1; D call uncertain. Germline loops: CDR1 GTSNPN, CDR2 SVGIG (reference sequence). The germline V and J ends were trimmed by 0 bases and 6 bases, with 17 bases remaining between them. This CDR3 has 15 residues. The CDR3, as DNA: TGTGCCTGGAGTGTACCCCGTATGAGAGGCGCTGAAGCTTTCTTT. This encodes CAWSVPRMRGAEAFF.

The chain links TRBV7-2 to TRBJ2-5, with a tentative D call TRBD1 (6 bases). Germline values: CDR1 SGHTA, CDR2 FQGNSA. The ends were cut back, 5 bases at V and 3 bases at J, with 10 bases in the middle. This CDR3 region has 13 residues. The CDR3 spells CASSPGQKETQYF. The CDR3 nucleotides are TGTGCCAGCAGCCCCGGACAGAAAGAGACCCAGTACTTC.

The chain recombines TRBV7-9 with TRBJ2-5; possibly TRBD2 for D (5 bases). V lost 5 bases and J 4 bases, leaving 17 bases between the germline ends. This CDR3 spans 15 amino acids. CDR1 and CDR2 (germline): SEHNR, FQNEAQ (reference sequence). As DNA, the CDR3 is TGTGCCAGCAGCCCTGGACTGGCCCCAGGAGAGACCCAGTACTTC. It codes for CASSPGLAPGETQYF.

This clone has at least ten counts. The V call is TRBV28, the J call TRBJ2-1; 8 bases map to TRBD2. Germline V lookup: CDR1 MDHEN, CDR2 SYDVKM. J lost 2 bases, V lost 3 bases, and 9 bases had no gene match. The CDR3 length is 17 residues. CDR3 sequence: CASSLWGLGVPYNEQFF. Written as DNA, the CDR3 is TGTGCCAGCAGTTTGTGGGGACTAGGGGTTCCCTACAATGAGCAGTTCTTC.

The chain employs TRBV24-1 and TRBJ2-2; TRBD1 agrees at 10 bases. V gave up 3 bases and J gave up 7 bases; unmatched junction bases: 13. CDR3 length: 18 residues. Germline CDR1 and CDR2: KGHDR and SFDVKD. The CDR3 DNA sequence: TGTGCCACCAGTGATGCAGCCGGGACAGGGGTATTCGGCGGGGAGCTGTTTTTT. This sequence encodes CATSDAAGTGVFGGELFF.

This clone has just one count. The chain joins TRBV18 to TRBJ2-7; possibly TRBD1 for D (7 bases). Germline CDR1 is KGHSH and CDR2 is LQKENI. Trimming pared 3 bases from V and 6 bases from J, leaving 21 bases between. This CDR3 is built from 16 residues. The CDR3 nucleotides read TGTGCCAGCTCACCTGATCCTTTTCAGGGGGGTATCGAGCAGTACTTC. Amino acids: CASSPDPFQGGIEQYF.

The chain couples TRBV6-5 to TRBJ1-6, with TRBD1 matching over 12 bases. The CDR3 loop spans 16 amino acids. V trimming: 4 bases; J trimming: 10 bases; junction bases outside the gene matches: 8. Germline values: CDR1 MNHEY, CDR2 SVGAGI. The CDR3, as DNA: TGTGCCAGCAGTTTCCGGGACAGGGGGCTTGGGTCACCCCTCCACTTT. Amino acids: CASSFRDRGLGSPLHF.

The chain recombines TRBV5-6 with TRBJ1-2; the match to TRBD1 covers 10 bases. Germline V gene lookup returns CDR1 SGHDT and CDR2 YYEEEE. This CDR3 is 15 amino acids long. V was pared by 2 bases and J by 8 bases, with 9 bases of the junction left unmatched. The chain's CDR3 is CASSFPKGQGVGYTF. Written as DNA, the CDR3 is TGTGCCAGCAGCTTCCCCAAAGGACAGGGGGTAGGCTACACCTTC. The full variable domain, with the rest looked up from reference TRBV5-6 and TRBJ1-2, is DAGVTQSPTHLIKTRGQQVTLRCSPKSGHDTVSWYQQALGQGPQFIFQYYEEEERQRGNFPDRFSGHQFPNYSSELNVNALLLGDSALYLCASSFPKGQGVGYTFGSGTRLTVV.

The rearrangement uses TRBV30 and TRBJ1-1, with 7 bases aligning to TRBD1. The CDR3 is made up of 17 amino acids. The trim removed 0 bases at V and 6 bases at J, leaving 16 bases unmatched. The germline V gene has CDR1 GTSNPN and CDR2 SVGIG (reference sequence). The CDR3 region is CAWSVRWSALRGPEAFF. The CDR3 DNA is TGTGCCTGGAGTGTAAGGTGGTCGGCCCTAAGGGGGCCTGAAGCTTTCTTT.

This chain links TRBV5-6 with TRBJ2-5; 11 nucleotides line up with TRBD2. V was pared by 0 bases and J by 2 bases, with 9 bases of the junction left unmatched. The germline CDR1 and CDR2 sequences are SGHDT and YYEEEE. This CDR3 region has 18 residues. CDR3 nucleotide sequence: TGTGCCAGCAGCTTGGCCGGGACTAGCGGATTAAAACAAGAGACCCAGTACTTC. Translated, it gives CASSLAGTSGLKQETQYF. Drawing the rest from reference TRBV5-6 and TRBJ2-5, the complete variable domain is DAGVTQSPTHLIKTRGQQVTLRCSPKSGHDTVSWYQQALGQGPQFIFQYYEEEERQRGNFPDRFSGHQFPNYSSELNVNALLLGDSALYLCASSLAGTSGLKQETQYFGPGTRLLVL.

The rearrangement uses TRBV7-2 and TRBJ1-3, with D perhaps TRBD1 (6 bases). The CDR3 spans 13 residues. In germline, CDR1 is SGHTA, CDR2 FQGNSA. V gave up 6 bases and J gave up 4 bases, with 10 bases separating them. CDR3 loop: CASSGDRGNTIYF. CDR3 DNA: TGTGCCAGCAGTGGAGACAGGGGAAACACCATATATTTT.

The V and J genes are TRBV7-9 and TRBJ2-4, with 7 positions matching TRBD1. CDR3 length: 17 residues. J lost 0 bases, V lost 1 base, and 6 bases had no gene match. CDR1 and CDR2 (germline): SEHNR, FQNEAQ (reference sequence). CDR3 loop: CASSLVWDRLAKNIQYF. CDR3 in DNA: TGTGCCAGCAGCTTAGTTTGGGACAGACTAGCCAAAAACATTCAGTACTTC.

The V call is TRBV20-1, the J call TRBJ2-1, with 10 bases aligning to TRBD1. The CDR3 is 14 residues long. The V gene end was trimmed by 4 bases and the J gene end by 10 bases; junction bases not matched to a gene: 10. From germline, CDR1 is DFQATT and CDR2 SNEGSKA (reference sequence). The CDR3 loop is CSANDRGLMGEQFF. CDR3 nucleotide sequence: TGCAGTGCTAATGACAGGGGGCTGATGGGAGAGCAGTTCTTC.

V usage is TRBV6-6 and J usage is TRBJ2-1, with D tentatively TRBD1 (6 bases). The CDR3 spans 16 residues. CDR1 is MNHNY, CDR2 SVGAGI, per germline (reference sequence). The V end lost 2 bases, the J end lost 6 bases, and 17 bases lay between the germline ends. CDR3: CASSYPPGTRSNEQFF. The CDR3 nucleotides are TGTGCCAGCAGTTACCCGCCCGGGACAAGGTCCAATGAGCAGTTCTTC.

J is TRBJ1-6 and V is TRBV7-2; D gene uncertain. The V end lost 7 bases, the J end lost 7 bases, and 5 bases lay between the germline ends. This CDR3 is 11 amino acids long. Germline lookup yields CDR1 SGHTA and CDR2 FQGNSA. The CDR3 reads CASTLNSPLHF. CDR3 bases: TGTGCCAGCACCCTCAATTCACCCCTCCACTTT.

The chain combines TRBV4-1 with TRBJ2-7; D is unclear. Trimming shortened V by 4 bases and J by 4 bases, and 14 bases separated the two germline ends. CDR3 length: 14 residues. The germline CDR1 and CDR2 sequences are MGHRA and YSYEKL. The CDR3 DNA reads TGCGCCAGCAGCCTCGAGTTTTCTTCGTACGAGCAGTACTTC. This codes for CASSLEFSSYEQYF.

The chain joins TRBV7-2 to TRBJ1-1; maybe TRBD1 (5 bases). The V and J ends lost 7 bases and 1 base respectively, with 22 bases between them. Germline CDR1 is SGHTA and CDR2 is FQGNSA. The CDR3 has 17 amino acids. The CDR3 protein is CASTTYAGMRWNTEAFF. The DNA of the CDR3 is TGTGCCAGCACTACATATGCAGGGATGAGGTGGAACACTGAAGCTTTCTTT.

For the CDR3, the DNA is TGTGCCAGCAGCTTAGTTTTAGGGCGGGAGCCCCAGCATTTT. This gives the protein CASSLVLGREPQHF. The gene calls are TRBV11-3 and TRBJ1-5, with unresolved D. Trimming took 1 base from V and 8 from J, leaving 12 bases between them. This CDR3 region has 14 residues. Germline V lookup: CDR1 SGHNT, CDR2 YENEEA.

The chain links TRBV10-3 to TRBJ1-5; unclear D gene. The CDR3 length is 15 residues. Deletions cut 2 bases from V and 3 bases from J, with 11 bases between. Looked up from germline, CDR1 is ENHRY and CDR2 is SYGVKD. The CDR3 coding sequence is TGTGCCATCAGTGAGGCCCGGGGTACCAATCAGCCCCAGCATTTT. Its protein is CAISEARGTNQPQHF.

This rearrangement joins TRBV2 to TRBJ2-6; 7 nucleotides match TRBD1. The CDR3 is 17 residues long. The V and J ends lost 3 bases and 0 bases, in that order; junction bases with no gene match: 5. Germline V CDR1 and CDR2: SNHLY, FYNNEI. CDR3 sequence: CASSEGQLYSGANVLTF. The CDR3 bases are TGTGCCAGCAGTGAGGGACAGCTGTACTCTGGGGCCAACGTCCTGACTTTC.

DNA for the CDR3: TGTGCCAGCAGCTCTTACAGAGACAGGGAACACTACGAGCAGTACTTC. Its protein product is CASSSYRDREHYEQYF. The chain couples TRBV5-4 to TRBJ2-7, with 7 bases matching TRBD1. CDR1 is SGHNT and CDR2 is YYREEE in the germline V gene (reference sequence). Trimming at V came to 3 bases and at J to 3 bases, leaving 12 bases not matched to a gene. The CDR3 has 16 amino acids.